The 3 T cell receptor beta chains given below trace back to one sample, sequenced in a study of shared T cell receptors in the human thymus. Profiled with immunoSEQ multiplex PCR; TCRdb holds only in-frame clones, not every one. The sample includes approximately 760,000 clones, approximately 85% of them seen just once. The data also belong to a second study, concerning human thymus T cells.

Material: thymocytes. Receptors were obtained from a girl under two years old with a congenital heart defect.

This clone was seen only once. The gene calls are TRBV6-1 and TRBJ2-5; D might be TRBD2 (6 bases). Germline V gene lookup returns CDR1 MNHNS and CDR2 SASEGT. The CDR3 contains 20 residues. Deletions cut 2 bases from V and 4 bases from J, with 29 bases between. The CDR3 sequence: CASSETFGIGGGVFGETQYF. CDR3 nucleotides: TGTGCCAGCAGTGAAACTTTTGGGATCGGGGGTGGGGTTTTTGGAGAGACCCAGTACTTC.

The rearrangement uses TRBV6-5 and TRBJ1-2; D gene unclear. Germline V lookup: CDR1 MNHEY, CDR2 SVGAGI. The CDR3 loop spans 13 amino acids. Trimming took 7 bases from V and 2 from J, leaving 11 bases between them. DNA of the CDR3: TGTGCCAGCACAGGTCGCGGGAACTATGGCTACACCTTC. Amino acid sequence: CASTGRGNYGYTF.

The chain's CDR3 is CASSAVSGTGGMSSYNEQFF. CDR3 bases: TGTGCCAGCAGCGCCGTGTCCGGGACAGGGGGAATGAGCTCCTACAATGAGCAGTTCTTC. V usage is TRBV9 and J usage is TRBJ2-1; 11 nucleotides align to TRBD1. Losses at the gene ends were 3 bases for V and 0 bases for J; bases not matched to a gene: 14. Germline V gene sequence: CDR1 SGDLS, CDR2 YYNGEE. The CDR3 totals 20 residues. Full variable domain (outside the CDR3, taken from reference TRBV9 and TRBJ2-1): DSGVTQTPKHLITATGQRVTLRCSPRSGDLSVYWYQQSLDQGLQFLIQYYNGEERAKGNILERFSAQQFPDLHSELNLSSLELGDSALYFCASSAVSGTGGMSSYNEQFFGPGTRLTVL.